This T cell receptor (beta chain) originates from a study of shared clonotypes between healthy human individuals. A note on this clone: This CDR3 is also generated by other DNA sequences in the sample.

Method: immunoSEQ multiplex PCR; TCRdb's copy keeps in-frame clones and lacks some. Of under 2,000,000 clones listed, about 95% are singletons. Naive CD8 cells comprised CD45RO-negative, CCR7-positively selected cells, excluding terminally differentiated effector memory CD45RA+ cells. Donors were healthy HIV-negative adults without recent acute infections or vaccinations. Germline CDR1 reads SEHNR; CDR2 reads FQNEAQ (reference sequence). The CDR3 runs 15 residues. V lost 2 bases and J lost 0; bases outside the gene matches: 3. The chain is built from TRBV7-9 and TRBJ1-1, with 7 positions matching TRBD1. This receptor was taken from a man aged 18 to 30 in good health. The sequenced material came from naive CD8+ T cells sorted from blood. The CDR3 spells CASSLSQGMNTEAFF. DNA of the CDR3: TGTGCCAGCAGCTTATCACAGGGGATGAACACTGAAGCTTTCTTT.